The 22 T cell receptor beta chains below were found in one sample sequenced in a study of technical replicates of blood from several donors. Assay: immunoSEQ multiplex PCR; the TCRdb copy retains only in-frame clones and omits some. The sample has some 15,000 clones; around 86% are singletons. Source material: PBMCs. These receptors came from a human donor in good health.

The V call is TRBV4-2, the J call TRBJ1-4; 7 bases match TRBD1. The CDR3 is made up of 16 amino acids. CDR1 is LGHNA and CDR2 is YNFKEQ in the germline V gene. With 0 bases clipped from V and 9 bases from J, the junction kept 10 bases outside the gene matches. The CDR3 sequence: CASSQDLFGTVKKLFF. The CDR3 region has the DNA TGTGCCAGCAGCCAAGATCTTTTCGGGACAGTCAAAAAACTGTTTTTT.

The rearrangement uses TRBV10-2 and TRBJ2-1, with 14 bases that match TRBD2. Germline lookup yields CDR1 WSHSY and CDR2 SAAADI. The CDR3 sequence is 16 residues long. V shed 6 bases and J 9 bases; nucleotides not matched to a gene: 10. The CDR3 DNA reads TGCGCCAGCAGCGAAACCGGGACTAGCGGGAGCGGTGAGCAGTTCTTC. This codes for CASSETGTSGSGEQFF.

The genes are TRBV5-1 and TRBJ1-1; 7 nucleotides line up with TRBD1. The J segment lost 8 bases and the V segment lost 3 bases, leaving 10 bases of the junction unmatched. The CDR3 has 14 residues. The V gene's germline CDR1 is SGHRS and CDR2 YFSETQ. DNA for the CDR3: TGCGCCAGCAGCTACCCCCTCCAGACAGGGGAAGCTTTCTTT. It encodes CASSYPLQTGEAFF.

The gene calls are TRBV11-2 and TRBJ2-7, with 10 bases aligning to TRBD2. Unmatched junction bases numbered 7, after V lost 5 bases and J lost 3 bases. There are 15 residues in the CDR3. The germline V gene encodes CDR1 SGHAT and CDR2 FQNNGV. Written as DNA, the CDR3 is TGTGCCAGCAGCCGTACTAGCGGGACAAACTACGAGCAGTACTTC. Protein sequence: CASSRTSGTNYEQYF.

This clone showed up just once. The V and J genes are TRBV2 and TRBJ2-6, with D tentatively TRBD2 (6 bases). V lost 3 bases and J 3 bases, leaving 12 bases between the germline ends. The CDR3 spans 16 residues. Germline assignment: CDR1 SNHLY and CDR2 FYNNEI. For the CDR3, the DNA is TGTGCCAGCAGTGAGGAGGGGCTGAGTGGGGCCAACGTCCTGACTTTC. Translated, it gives CASSEEGLSGANVLTF.

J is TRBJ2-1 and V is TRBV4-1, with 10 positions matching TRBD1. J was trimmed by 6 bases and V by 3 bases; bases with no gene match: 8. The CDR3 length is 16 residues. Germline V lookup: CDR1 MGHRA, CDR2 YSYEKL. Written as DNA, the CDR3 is TGCGCCAGCAGCCATCTGGACAGGGGGGTTCTCAATGAGCAGTTCTTC. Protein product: CASSHLDRGVLNEQFF.

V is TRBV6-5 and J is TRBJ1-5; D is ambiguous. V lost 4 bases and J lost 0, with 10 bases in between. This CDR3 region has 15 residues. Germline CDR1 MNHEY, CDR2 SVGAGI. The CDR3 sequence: CASSLEGGSNQPQHF. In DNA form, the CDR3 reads TGTGCCAGCAGTTTAGAGGGAGGTAGCAATCAGCCCCAGCATTTT.

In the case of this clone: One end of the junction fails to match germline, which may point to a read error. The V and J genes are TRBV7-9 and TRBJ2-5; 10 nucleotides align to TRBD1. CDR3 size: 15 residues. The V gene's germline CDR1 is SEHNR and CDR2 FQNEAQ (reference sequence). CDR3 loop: CASSLATGGGETQYF. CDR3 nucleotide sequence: TGTGCCAGCAGCCTAGCGACAGGGGGCGGTGAGACCCAGTACTTC.

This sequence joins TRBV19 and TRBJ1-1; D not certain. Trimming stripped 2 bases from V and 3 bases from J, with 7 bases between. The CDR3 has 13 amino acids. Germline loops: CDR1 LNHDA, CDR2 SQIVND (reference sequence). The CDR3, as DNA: TGTGCCAGTAGTATATCGCGGGACACTGAAGCTTTCTTT. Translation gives CASSISRDTEAFF.

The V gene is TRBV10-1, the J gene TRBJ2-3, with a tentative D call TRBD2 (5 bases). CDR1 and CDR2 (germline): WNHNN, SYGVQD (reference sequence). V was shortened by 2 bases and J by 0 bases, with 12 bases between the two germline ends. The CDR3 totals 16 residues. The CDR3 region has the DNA TGCGCCAGCAGTGAGGAGCCGGGAACTAGCACAGATACGCAGTATTTT. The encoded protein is CASSEEPGTSTDTQYF.

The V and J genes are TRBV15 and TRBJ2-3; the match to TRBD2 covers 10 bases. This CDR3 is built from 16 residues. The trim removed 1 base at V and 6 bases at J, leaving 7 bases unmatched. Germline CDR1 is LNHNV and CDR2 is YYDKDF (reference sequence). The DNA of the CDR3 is TGTGCCACCAGCAGAGGAAAAGCGGGAGGGGCCGATACGCAGTATTTT. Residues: CATSRGKAGGADTQYF.

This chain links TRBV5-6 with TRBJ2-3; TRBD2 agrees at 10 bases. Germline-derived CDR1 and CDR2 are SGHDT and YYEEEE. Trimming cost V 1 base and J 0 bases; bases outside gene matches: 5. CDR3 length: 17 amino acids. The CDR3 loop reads CASSLWVSGRSTDTQYF. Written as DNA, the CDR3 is TGTGCCAGCAGCTTGTGGGTTAGCGGGAGGAGCACAGATACGCAGTATTTT.

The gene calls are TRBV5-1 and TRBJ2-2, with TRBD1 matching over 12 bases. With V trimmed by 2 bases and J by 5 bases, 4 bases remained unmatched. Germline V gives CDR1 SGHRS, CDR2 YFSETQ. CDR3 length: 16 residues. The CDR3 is CASSFQGQGATGELFF. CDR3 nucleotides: TGCGCCAGCAGCTTCCAGGGACAGGGGGCAACCGGGGAGCTGTTTTTT.

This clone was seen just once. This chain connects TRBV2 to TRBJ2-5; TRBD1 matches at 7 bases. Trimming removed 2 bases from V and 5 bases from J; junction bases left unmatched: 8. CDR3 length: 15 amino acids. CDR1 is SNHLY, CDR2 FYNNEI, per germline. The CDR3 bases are TGTGCCAGCAGTGAAAGGGGGCGATTGACGGAGACCCAGTACTTC. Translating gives CASSERGRLTETQYF.

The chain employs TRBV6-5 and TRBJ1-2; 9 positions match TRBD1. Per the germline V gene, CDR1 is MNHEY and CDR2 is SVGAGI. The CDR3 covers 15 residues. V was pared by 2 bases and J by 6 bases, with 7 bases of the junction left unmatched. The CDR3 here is CASSYTRDRADGYTF. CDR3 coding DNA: TGTGCCAGCAGTTACACTAGGGACAGGGCGGATGGCTACACCTTC.

The CDR3 here is CASSGQGISYEQYF. CDR3 nucleotide sequence: TGTGCCAGCAGTGGTCAGGGGATCTCCTACGAGCAGTACTTC. This chain links TRBV27 with TRBJ2-7; TRBD1 is a possible D gene (6 bases). This CDR3 contains 14 residues. V lost 5 bases and J 0 bases, leaving 11 bases between the germline ends. Germline values: CDR1 MNHEY, CDR2 SMNVEV (reference sequence).

In DNA form, the CDR3 reads TGTGCCTGGAGCCGGGACAGGGTCGTGAACACTGAAGCTTTCTTT. Its protein product is CAWSRDRVVNTEAFF. J is TRBJ1-1 and V is TRBV30, with 9 bases that match TRBD1. V was clipped by 3 bases and J by 0 bases; unmatched bases: 5. This CDR3 has 15 amino acids. CDR1 is GTSNPN, CDR2 SVGIG, per germline (reference sequence).

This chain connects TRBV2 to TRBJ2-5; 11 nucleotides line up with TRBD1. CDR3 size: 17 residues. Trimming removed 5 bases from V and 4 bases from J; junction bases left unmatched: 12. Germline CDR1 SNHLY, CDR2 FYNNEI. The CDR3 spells CASSMDRGLGAVETQYF. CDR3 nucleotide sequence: TGTGCCAGCAGTATGGACAGGGGGCTTGGGGCGGTAGAGACCCAGTACTTC.

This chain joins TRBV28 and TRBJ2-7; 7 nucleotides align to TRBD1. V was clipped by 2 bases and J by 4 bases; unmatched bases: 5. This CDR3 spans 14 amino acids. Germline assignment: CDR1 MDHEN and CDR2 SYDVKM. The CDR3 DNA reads TGTGCCAGCAGTTTAGTAGGGGGCGCATACGAGCAGTACTTC. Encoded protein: CASSLVGGAYEQYF.

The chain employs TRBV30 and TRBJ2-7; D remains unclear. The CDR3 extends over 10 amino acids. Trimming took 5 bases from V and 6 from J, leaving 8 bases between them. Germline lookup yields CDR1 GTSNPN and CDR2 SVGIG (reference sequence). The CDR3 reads CAWAHIEQYF. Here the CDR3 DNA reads TGTGCCTGGGCCCACATCGAGCAGTACTTC.

The CDR3: CASSLARGSYEQYF. The CDR3 DNA is TGTGCCAGCAGCTTAGCGCGGGGGTCCTACGAGCAGTACTTC. This chain joins TRBV7-2 and TRBJ2-7; 7 nucleotides line up with TRBD2. CDR1 and CDR2 from the germline V gene are SGHTA and FQGNSA. The V and J ends lost 0 bases and 1 base, in that order; junction bases with no gene match: 0. The CDR3 has 14 residues.

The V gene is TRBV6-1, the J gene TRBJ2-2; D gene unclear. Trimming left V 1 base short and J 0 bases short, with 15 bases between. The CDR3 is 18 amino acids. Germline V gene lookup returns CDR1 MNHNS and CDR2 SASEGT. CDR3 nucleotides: TGTGCCAGCAGTGAAGTGAGTTTGGGCTTCGCGAACACCGGGGAGCTGTTTTTT. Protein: CASSEVSLGFANTGELFF.